Below, one T cell receptor beta chain is given with its context. Its antigen specificity is not known. Base qualities are not at hand, and no much larger clone is one base apart. RNA was extracted using the RNeasy kit, and roughly 0.45 to 1 microgram was reverse transcribed with random hexamers. The immunoSEQ multiplex PCR assay, which covers 54 Vbeta and 13 Jbeta segments, was used to amplify TCR beta CDR3 regions. PCR amplification bias was corrected by using a synthetic template baseline for primer optimization and computational correction. The published analysis was carried out like this. Reads were annotated to V, D and J genes per IMGT and analyzed with immunoSEQ Analyzer, keeping only productive sequences. To calculate clonality, Shannon entropy was normalized by log2 of the number of productive unique sequences and then subtracted from one. For each patient and control, public and private clones were evaluated among the 100 most prevalent clones. A clone was defined as Susac-specific if it was absent from the healthy and MS cohorts, from around 960 published viral clones and from other ImmuneACCESS disease sequences. TCRdb took the public reads, trimmed them with fastp at Q25, ran MiXCR for clone calling and kept in-frame beta chains. Entries are consolidated by CDR3 protein sequence, retaining the most common genes and DNA. These V and J calls rely on TCRdb rather than the paper's analysis. This sample is represented by roughly 190,000 distinct CDR3 sequences; about 95% of them were singletons. 0.1% of the sample is taken by the ten largest.

Trimming at the junction amounts to 4 bases on V and 0 bases on J, and the germline ends lie 4 bases apart. Reading the germline V gene gives CDR1 KGHDR and CDR2 SFDVKD. The CDR3 covers 13 residues, taking in both the cysteine and the phenylalanine. Of all the DNA, just the CDR3 is kept, 39 bases in frame from base 1. This entry comes from a study of CD8 T cells in Susac syndrome (dated by TCRdb to the late 2010s). About the full investigation: The study used repertoire sequencing to test whether antigen drove CD8+ T cell activation and differentiation in Susac syndrome.

High-throughput TCR beta sequencing profiled peripheral blood CD8+ and CD4+ T cells from healthy donors, Susac syndrome patients and multiple sclerosis patients. The healthy donors served as controls matched for age and sex. Bulk CD8+ and CD4+ T cells were purified by magnetic negative isolation, whereas CD8+ TEMRA cells were enriched by FACS. Blood was collected in EDTA tubes and processed within 24 hours, with PBMCs isolated through density gradient centrifugation. PBMCs destined for TCR sequencing were cryopreserved in liquid nitrogen and later thawed in a 37 °C water bath. A purity of at least 90% was achieved for sorted or isolated CD4+, CD8+ and CD8+ TEMRA cells. Overall results and qualifications from the work: The study acknowledged that relatively few individuals were included in the TCR sequencing and HLA analysis.

Specimen: CD4+ T cells from PBMCs. The chain is assembled from TRBV24-1 and TRBJ2-3; the D gene cannot be resolved reliably. The receptor comes from a human donor in good health. The encoded CDR3 is CATSDPSTDTQYF. At the DNA level, the sequence is TGTGCCACCAGTGACCCGAGCACAGATACGCAGTATTTT.